Included here is one T cell receptor (beta chain) sequence, with context. The antigen is unknown. The data were obtained in a study of T cell responses to AZD1222 COVID-19 vaccine. Study results and limitations: Only five to seven AZD1222 recipients tested seropositive at baseline. Reports say nearly half of spike-specific TCRs go after unmutated variant regions.

V was clipped by 6 bases and J by 4 bases, with 12 bases between them. The CDR3 length is 13 residues. This table comes from immunoSEQ multiplex PCR, and its TCRdb copy is limited to in-frame clones, with some not included. The sample holds 50,000 or so clones, approximately 91% seen once. Recipients boosted at about 4 weeks or about 12 weeks are pooled. This clonotype was sampled from an adult who received the AZD1222 COVID-19 vaccine. The chain combines TRBV23-1 with TRBJ1-1; TRBD1 is a possible D gene (6 bases). TRBV23-1 is sorted into the ORF group, with uncertain function. The sample here was peripheral blood, taken 28 days after the second AZD1222 dose. The CDR3 DNA is TGCGCCAGCAGACAGGGAAAGGGCACTGAAGCTTTCTTT. It codes for CASRQGKGTEAFF.